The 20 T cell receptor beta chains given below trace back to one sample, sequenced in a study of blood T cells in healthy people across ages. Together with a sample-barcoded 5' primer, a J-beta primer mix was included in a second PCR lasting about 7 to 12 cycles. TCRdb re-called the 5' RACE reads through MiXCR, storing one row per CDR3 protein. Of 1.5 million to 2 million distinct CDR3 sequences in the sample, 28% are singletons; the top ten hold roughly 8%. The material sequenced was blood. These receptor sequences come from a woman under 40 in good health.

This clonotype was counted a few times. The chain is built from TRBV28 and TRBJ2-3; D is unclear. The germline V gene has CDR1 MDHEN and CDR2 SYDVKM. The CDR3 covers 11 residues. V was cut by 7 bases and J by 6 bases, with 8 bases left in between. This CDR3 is CASNTGDTQYF. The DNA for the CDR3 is TGTGCCAGCAATACCGGGGATACGCAGTATTTT.

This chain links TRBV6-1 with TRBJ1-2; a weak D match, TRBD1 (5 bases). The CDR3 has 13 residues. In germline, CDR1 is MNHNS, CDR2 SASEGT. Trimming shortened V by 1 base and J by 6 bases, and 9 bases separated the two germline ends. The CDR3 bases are TGTGCCAGCAGTGAAGGTCCGGACAATGGCTACACCTTC. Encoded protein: CASSEGPDNGYTF.

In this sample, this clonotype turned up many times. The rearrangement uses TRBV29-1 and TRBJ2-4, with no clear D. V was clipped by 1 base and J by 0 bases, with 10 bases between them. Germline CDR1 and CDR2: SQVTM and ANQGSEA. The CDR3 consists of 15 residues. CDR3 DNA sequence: TGCAGCGTTGAAGGACCCATATTAGCCAAAAACATTCAGTACTTC. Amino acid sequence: CSVEGPILAKNIQYF.

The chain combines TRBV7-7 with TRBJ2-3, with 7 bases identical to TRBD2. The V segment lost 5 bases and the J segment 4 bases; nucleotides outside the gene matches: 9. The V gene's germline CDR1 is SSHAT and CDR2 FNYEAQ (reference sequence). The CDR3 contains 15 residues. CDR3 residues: CASSPGTTPSDTQYF. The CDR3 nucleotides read TGTGCCAGCAGCCCTGGGACTACTCCCTCAGATACGCAGTATTTT.

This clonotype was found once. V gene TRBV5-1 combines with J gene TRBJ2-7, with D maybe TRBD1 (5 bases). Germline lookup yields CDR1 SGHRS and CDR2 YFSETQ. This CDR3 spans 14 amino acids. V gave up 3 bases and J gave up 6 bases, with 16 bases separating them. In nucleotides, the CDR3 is TGCGCCAGCAGCTGGGCCGGGCAGGGTGGCGAGCAGTACTTC. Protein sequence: CASSWAGQGGEQYF.

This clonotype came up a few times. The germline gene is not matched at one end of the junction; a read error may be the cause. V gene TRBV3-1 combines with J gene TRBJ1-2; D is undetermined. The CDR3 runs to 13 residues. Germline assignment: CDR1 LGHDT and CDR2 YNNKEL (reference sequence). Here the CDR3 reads CTSSQLSNYGYTF. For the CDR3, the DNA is TGTACCAGCAGCCAATTGAGTAACTATGGCTACACCTTC. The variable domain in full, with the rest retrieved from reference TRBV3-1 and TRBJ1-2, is DTAVSQTPKYLVTQMGNDKSIKCEQNLGHDTMYWYKQDSKKFLKIMFSYNNKELIINETVPNRFSPKSPDKAHLNLHINSLELGDSAVYFCTSSQLSNYGYTFGSGTRLTVV.

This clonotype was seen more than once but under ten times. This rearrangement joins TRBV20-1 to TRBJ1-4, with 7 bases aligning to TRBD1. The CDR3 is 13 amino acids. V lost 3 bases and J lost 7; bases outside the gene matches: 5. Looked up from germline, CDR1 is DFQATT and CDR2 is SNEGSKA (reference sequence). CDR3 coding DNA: TGCAGTGCTAGTGTGTCAGGGGGTGAAAAACTGTTTTTT. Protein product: CSASVSGGEKLFF.

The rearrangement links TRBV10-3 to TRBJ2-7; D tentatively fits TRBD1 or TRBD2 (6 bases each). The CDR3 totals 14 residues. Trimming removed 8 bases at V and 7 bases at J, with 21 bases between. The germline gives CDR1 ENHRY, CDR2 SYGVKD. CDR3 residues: CAIGGGRGLGEQYF. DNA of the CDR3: TGTGCCATCGGTGGCGGTCGGGGGCTAGGGGAGCAGTACTTC.

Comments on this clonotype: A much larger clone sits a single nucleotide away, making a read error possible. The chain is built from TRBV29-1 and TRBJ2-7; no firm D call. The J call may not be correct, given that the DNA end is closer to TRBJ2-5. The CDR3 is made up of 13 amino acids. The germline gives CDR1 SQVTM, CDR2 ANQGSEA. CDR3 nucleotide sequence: TGCAGCACCCGACCGACTTTGGGGGAGACCCAGTACTTC. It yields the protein CSTRPTLGETQYF.

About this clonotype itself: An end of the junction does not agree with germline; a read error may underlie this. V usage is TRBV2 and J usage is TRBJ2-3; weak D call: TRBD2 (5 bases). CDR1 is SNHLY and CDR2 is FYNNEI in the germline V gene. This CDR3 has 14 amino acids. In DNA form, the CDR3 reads TGTGCCAGCAGCTTACTAGTGACCGCAGATATGCAGTATTTT. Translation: CASSLLVTADMQYF.

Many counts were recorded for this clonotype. CDR3 region: CKGGGQGSYGYTF. Here the CDR3 DNA reads TGCAAAGGGGGGGGACAGGGCTCCTATGGCTACACCTTC. The V call is TRBV20-1, the J call TRBJ1-2; TRBD1 matches 9 bases. Germline V CDR1 and CDR2: DFQATT, SNEGSKA (reference sequence). The CDR3 totals 13 residues.

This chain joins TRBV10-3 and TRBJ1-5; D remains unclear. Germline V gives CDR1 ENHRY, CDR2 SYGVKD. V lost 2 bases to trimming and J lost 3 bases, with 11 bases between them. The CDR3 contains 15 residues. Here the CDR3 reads CAISEGESPNQPQHF. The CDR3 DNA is TGTGCCATCAGTGAGGGGGAGTCCCCCAATCAGCCCCAGCATTTT.

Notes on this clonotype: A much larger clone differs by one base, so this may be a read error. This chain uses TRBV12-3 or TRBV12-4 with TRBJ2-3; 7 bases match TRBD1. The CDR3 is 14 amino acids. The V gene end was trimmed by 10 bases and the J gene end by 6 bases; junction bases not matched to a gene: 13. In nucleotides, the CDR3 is TGTGCCAACAGCCTAATACAGGGGTTGGATACGCAGTATTTT. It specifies CANSLIQGLDTQYF.

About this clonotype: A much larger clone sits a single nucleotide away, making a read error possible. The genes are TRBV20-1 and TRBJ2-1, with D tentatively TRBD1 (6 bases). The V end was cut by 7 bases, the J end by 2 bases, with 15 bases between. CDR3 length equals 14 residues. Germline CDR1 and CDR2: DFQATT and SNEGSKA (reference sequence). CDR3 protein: CSVEGGYTYNEQFF. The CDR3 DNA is TGCAGTGTGGAAGGGGGATATACCTACAATGAGCAGTTCTTC.

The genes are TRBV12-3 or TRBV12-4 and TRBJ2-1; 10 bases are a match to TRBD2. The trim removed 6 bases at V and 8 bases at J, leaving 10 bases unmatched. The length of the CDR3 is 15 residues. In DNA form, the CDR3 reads TGTGCCAGCAGGAGGGCTAGCGGGGGAGCGTATGAGCAGTTCTTC. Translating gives CASRRASGGAYEQFF.

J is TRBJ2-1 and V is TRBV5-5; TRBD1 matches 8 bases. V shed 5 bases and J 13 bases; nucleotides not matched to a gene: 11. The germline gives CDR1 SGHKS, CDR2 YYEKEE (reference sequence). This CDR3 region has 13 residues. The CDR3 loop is CASSSRQGNIQFF. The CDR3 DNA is TGTGCCAGCAGTTCCCGACAGGGGAACATTCAGTTCTTC.

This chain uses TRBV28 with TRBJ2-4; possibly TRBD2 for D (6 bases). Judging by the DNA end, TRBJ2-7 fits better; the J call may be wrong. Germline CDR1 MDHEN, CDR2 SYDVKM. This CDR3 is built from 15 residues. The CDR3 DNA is TGTGCCAGCAGTCGATCCGGGACTCCGAACTACGAGCAGTACTTC. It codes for CASSRSGTPNYEQYF.

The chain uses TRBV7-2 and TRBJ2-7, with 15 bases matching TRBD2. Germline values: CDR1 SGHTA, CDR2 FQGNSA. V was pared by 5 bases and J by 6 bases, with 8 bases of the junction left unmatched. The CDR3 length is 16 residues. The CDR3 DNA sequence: TGTGCCAGCAGCGCATCTGGACTAGCGGGAGGGGGCGAGCAGTACTTC. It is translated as CASSASGLAGGGEQYF.

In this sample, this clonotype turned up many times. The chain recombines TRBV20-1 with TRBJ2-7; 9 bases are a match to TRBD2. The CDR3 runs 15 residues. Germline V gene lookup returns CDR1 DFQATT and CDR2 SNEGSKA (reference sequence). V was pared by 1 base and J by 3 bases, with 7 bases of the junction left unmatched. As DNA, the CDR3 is TGCAGTGCTAGAGTAAATAGCGGGGGACGCTACGAGCAGTACTTC. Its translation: CSARVNSGGRYEQYF.

CDR3 sequence (DNA): TGTGCCAGCAGTTTACACCAACCGAACACCGGGGAGCTGTTTTTT. It yields the protein CASSLHQPNTGELFF. V is TRBV12-3 or TRBV12-4 and J is TRBJ2-2; no reliable D call. V lost 2 bases to trimming and J lost 0 bases, with 7 bases between them. The CDR3 totals 15 residues.